One and the same sample provided the 15 T cell receptor beta chains below, sequenced in a study of OX40 agonist ivuxolimab in advanced cancers. Sequencing used immunoSEQ multiplex PCR; TCRdb keeps in-frame clones, though not all of them. The sample has about 110,000 clones, approximately 90% seen once. The source was CD4+ or CD8+ T cells sorted from blood, collected in a trial of the OX40 agonist ivuxolimab. Receptors originate from an adult with an advanced solid tumor such as melanoma, head and neck, liver or kidney cancer.

V and J are TRBV18 and TRBJ1-6, with D perhaps TRBD1 (6 bases). Germline V gives CDR1 KGHSH, CDR2 LQKENI. V was clipped by 2 bases and J by 9 bases, with 23 bases between them. The CDR3 runs 18 residues. The CDR3 DNA is TGTGCCAGCTCACCAAAAGCCCTAGGGGGGATGTTGGGTTCACCCCTCCACTTT. It yields the protein CASSPKALGGMLGSPLHF.

The chain employs TRBV6-6 and TRBJ1-5, with D tentatively TRBD1 (5 bases). CDR3 length: 13 residues. Germline CDR1 MNHNY, CDR2 SVGAGI (reference sequence). The V end was cut by 6 bases, the J end by 4 bases, with 10 bases between. Here the CDR3 reads CASRRGPNQPQHF. In DNA form, the CDR3 reads TGTGCCAGCAGACGGGGACCGAATCAGCCCCAGCATTTT.

The chain uses TRBV7-8 and TRBJ1-5; 9 bases fit TRBD1. Losses at the gene ends were 5 bases for V and 5 bases for J; bases not matched to a gene: 4. This CDR3 has 14 amino acids. Germline V lookup: CDR1 SGHVS, CDR2 FQNEAQ. The CDR3 nucleotides read TGTGCCAGCAGCCCGGGACAGGGACATCAGCCCCAGCATTTT. It is translated as CASSPGQGHQPQHF. The complete variable domain, with remaining parts taken from reference TRBV7-8 and TRBJ1-5, reads GAGVSQSPRYKVAKRGQDVALRCDPISGHVSLFWYQQALGQGPEFLTYFQNEAQLDKSGLPSDRFFAERPEGSVSTLKIQRTQQEDSAVYLCASSPGQGHQPQHFGDGTRLSIL.

The chain joins TRBV5-1 to TRBJ2-7, with D tentatively TRBD2 (5 bases). V lost 0 bases to trimming and J lost 2 bases, with 9 bases between them. The germline gives CDR1 SGHRS, CDR2 YFSETQ. The length of the CDR3 is 14 residues. The CDR3 DNA reads as TGCGCCAGCAGCTTGGCCGGGGATACCTACGAGCAGTACTTC. Its protein product is CASSLAGDTYEQYF.

The chain is built from TRBV19 and TRBJ2-2; D is unresolved. The CDR3 covers 13 residues. Deletions cut 1 base from V and 4 bases from J, with 4 bases between. Germline lookup yields CDR1 LNHDA and CDR2 SQIVND (reference sequence). DNA for the CDR3: TGTGCCAGTAGTATAGCGGGCACCGGGGAGCTGTTTTTT. Amino acids: CASSIAGTGELFF.

The gene calls are TRBV7-6 and TRBJ1-4; no reliable D call. In germline, CDR1 is SGHVS, CDR2 FNYEAQ. The CDR3 has 14 residues. Trimming shortened V by 2 bases and J by 8 bases, and 12 bases separated the two germline ends. CDR3 region: CASSLRPGGEKLFF. CDR3 nucleotides: TGTGCCAGCAGCTTACGACCGGGTGGGGAAAAACTGTTTTTT.

This sequence joins TRBV7-3 and TRBJ2-5, with D perhaps matching TRBD2 (5 bases). The V gene's germline CDR1 is SGHTA and CDR2 FQGTGA. The V end was cut by 1 base, the J end by 5 bases, with 17 bases between. The CDR3 covers 16 residues. The CDR3 bases are TGTGCCAGCAGCTTAAGTCCTAGCCCCTTGGTTGAGACCCAGTACTTC. Its translation: CASSLSPSPLVETQYF.

V is TRBV11-1 and J is TRBJ1-1; 8 bases match TRBD1. Trimming cost V 4 bases and J 12 bases; bases outside gene matches: 7. This CDR3 comprises 12 residues. Germline CDR1 and CDR2: SGHAT and FQDESV (reference sequence). CDR3: CASSSYRGMPFF. The DNA of the CDR3 is TGTGCCAGCAGCTCCTACAGGGGGATGCCTTTCTTT.

The rearrangement links TRBV15 to TRBJ2-1; TRBD2 aligns across 8 bases. The CDR3 is made up of 16 amino acids. Losses at the gene ends were 8 bases for V and 6 bases for J; bases not matched to a gene: 15. Germline values: CDR1 LNHNV, CDR2 YYDKDF (reference sequence). The CDR3 region is CATGRPTGGLRNEQFF. CDR3 DNA sequence: TGTGCCACCGGGAGACCCACGGGGGGGTTGCGCAATGAGCAGTTCTTC.

CDR3 coding DNA: TGTGCCAGCAGTGAGAGGACAGGGTACAATGAGCAGTTCTTC. Its translation: CASSERTGYNEQFF. The chain couples TRBV2 to TRBJ2-1; 8 bases line up with TRBD1. The length of the CDR3 is 14 residues. Per the germline V gene, CDR1 is SNHLY and CDR2 is FYNNEI. Unmatched junction bases numbered 2, after V lost 3 bases and J lost 4 bases.

This chain links TRBV6-4 with TRBJ1-1; 8 bases are a match to TRBD1. The CDR3 contains 13 residues. After removal of 6 bases from V and 3 bases from J, the junction contained 3 bases not matched to a gene. Germline lookup yields CDR1 MRHNA and CDR2 SNTAGT. CDR3 coding DNA: TGTGCCAGCAGCAAGGACAGGGACACTGAAGCTTTCTTT. Protein sequence: CASSKDRDTEAFF.

A note on this clone: This sample includes further DNA sequences coding for the same CDR3. The rearrangement links TRBV29-1 to TRBJ1-2, with 7 bases aligning to TRBD1. Germline V gives CDR1 SQVTM, CDR2 ANQGSEA. The CDR3 is 12 amino acids. After removal of 6 bases from V and 3 bases from J, the junction contained 4 bases not matched to a gene. This CDR3 is CSVSQGDYGYTF. The CDR3 DNA sequence: TGCAGCGTGTCGCAGGGGGACTATGGCTACACCTTC.

The chain has TRBV7-3 and TRBJ2-2; TRBD1 matches at 9 bases. Germline CDR1 SGHTA, CDR2 FQGTGA. V was clipped by 5 bases and J by 5 bases; unmatched bases: 9. This CDR3 spans 16 amino acids. The CDR3 DNA is TGTGCCAGCAGCGGCAACCGGGACAGGGTGACCGGGGAGCTGTTTTTT. This translates into CASSGNRDRVTGELFF.

This chain links TRBV5-8 with TRBJ2-5; 12 nucleotides agree with TRBD1. Germline CDR1 and CDR2: SGHTS and YDEGEE. This CDR3 has 16 amino acids. The V and J ends lost 3 bases and 2 bases, in that order; junction bases with no gene match: 5. For the CDR3, the DNA is TGTGCCAGCAGCTCCGGGACAGGGGGCCGTCAAGAGACCCAGTACTTC. Its protein is CASSSGTGGRQETQYF.

The V gene is TRBV10-3, the J gene TRBJ2-3; TRBD2 is a possible D gene (5 bases). V lost 11 bases, J lost 0 bases, and 12 bases lay in between. Germline V gives CDR1 ENHRY, CDR2 SYGVKD. The CDR3 is made up of 13 amino acids. This CDR3 is CAVLAASTDTQYF. The CDR3 bases are TGTGCCGTTCTAGCTGCTAGCACAGATACGCAGTATTTT.